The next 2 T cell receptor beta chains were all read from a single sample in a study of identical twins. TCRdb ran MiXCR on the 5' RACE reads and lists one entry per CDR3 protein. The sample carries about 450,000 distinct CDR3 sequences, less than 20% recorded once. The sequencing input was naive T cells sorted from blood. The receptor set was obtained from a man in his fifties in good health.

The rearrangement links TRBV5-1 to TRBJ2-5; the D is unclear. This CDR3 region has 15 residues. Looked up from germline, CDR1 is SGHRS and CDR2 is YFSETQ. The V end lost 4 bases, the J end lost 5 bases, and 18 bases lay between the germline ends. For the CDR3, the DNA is TGCGCCAGCAGCCCCGATATAACGTCGGGTGAGACCCAGTACTTC. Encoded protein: CASSPDITSGETQYF. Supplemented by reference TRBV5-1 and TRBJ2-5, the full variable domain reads KAGVTQTPRYLIKTRGQQVTLSCSPISGHRSVSWYQQTPGQGLQFLFEYFSETQRNKGNFPGRFSGRQFSNSRSEMNVSTLELGDSALYLCASSPDITSGETQYFGPGTRLLVL.

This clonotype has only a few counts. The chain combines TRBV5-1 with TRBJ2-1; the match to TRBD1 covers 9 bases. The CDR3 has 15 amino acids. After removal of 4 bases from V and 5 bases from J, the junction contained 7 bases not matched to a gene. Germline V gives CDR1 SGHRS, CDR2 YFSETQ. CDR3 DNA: TGCGCCAGCAGCCGGACAGGGGAAGCACACAATGAGCAGTTCTTC. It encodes CASSRTGEAHNEQFF.